Shown below are 25 T cell receptor beta chains from a single sample sequenced in a study of CD8 T cells in ankylosing spondylitis. TCRdb reanalysed the 5' RACE reads using MiXCR and keeps one entry per CDR3 protein. The data contain 150,000 or so distinct CDR3 sequences, around a tenth of them singletons. The sequenced sample consisted of blood, either unsorted or a sorted T cell fraction (not recorded which). The source is a male donor with ankylosing spondylitis or in good health (not recorded which).

In this sample, this clonotype turned up many times. The chain couples TRBV10-3 to TRBJ1-2; 8 bases are a match to TRBD1. V lost 10 bases and J lost 0; bases outside the gene matches: 4. The germline CDR1 and CDR2 sequences are ENHRY and SYGVKD. This CDR3 has 13 amino acids. The CDR3 DNA is TGTGCCACCTCGGGACAGGCTAACTATGGCTACACCTTC. This translates into CATSGQANYGYTF.

In its sample, this clonotype was seen many times. This chain connects TRBV5-1 to TRBJ1-1, with D unclear. Germline V gives CDR1 SGHRS, CDR2 YFSETQ. The CDR3 covers 11 residues. Trimming cost V 5 bases and J 1 base, with 3 bases left between them. The CDR3 sequence is CASSENTEAFF. CDR3 DNA: TGCGCCAGCAGTGAGAACACTGAAGCTTTCTTT. Together with reference TRBV5-1 and TRBJ1-1, the CDR3 gives the full variable domain: KAGVTQTPRYLIKTRGQQVTLSCSPISGHRSVSWYQQTPGQGLQFLFEYFSETQRNKGNFPGRFSGRQFSNSRSEMNVSTLELGDSALYLCASSENTEAFFGQGTRLTVV.

The table lists this clonotype with many counts. The rearrangement uses TRBV4-3 and TRBJ1-2; the D gene is possibly TRBD1 (5 bases). The V gene lost 1 base and the J gene lost 4 bases, with 7 bases spanning the gap. This CDR3 region has 13 residues. Germline assignment: CDR1 LGHNA and CDR2 YSLEER. The CDR3 DNA is TGCGCCAGCAGCCAAGCAGGGTCCTATGGCTACACCTTC. Its translation is CASSQAGSYGYTF.

This clonotype was seen repeatedly, ten times or more. This sequence joins TRBV12-3 or TRBV12-4 and TRBJ2-7; 11 bases map to TRBD2. Trimming at V came to 6 bases and at J to 5 bases, leaving 6 bases not matched to a gene. CDR3 length equals 14 residues. The CDR3 is CASSPTSGSDEQYF. CDR3 DNA: TGTGCCAGCAGCCCCACTAGCGGGAGTGACGAGCAGTACTTC.

This clonotype was seen repeatedly, ten times or more. The CDR3 sequence is CASTLHAGSGNTIYF. CDR3 DNA: TGCGCCAGCACTCTTCACGCGGGGTCTGGAAACACCATATATTTT. The chain recombines TRBV5-1 with TRBJ1-3; D gene unclear. Germline loops: CDR1 SGHRS, CDR2 YFSETQ. The CDR3 has 15 residues. Trimming took 6 bases from V and 1 from J, leaving 14 bases between them.

The chain is built from TRBV10-3 and TRBJ2-3; no clear D gene. Between the trimmed V and J ends, which lost 3 bases and 2 bases, there was a span of 9 bases. The germline CDR1 and CDR2 sequences are ENHRY and SYGVKD. The CDR3 is 14 residues long. The CDR3 nucleotides read TGTGCCATCAGTGACCAAGAAACCACAGATACGCAGTATTTT. Encoded protein: CAISDQETTDTQYF.

This clonotype was counted at least ten times. The chain links TRBV20-1 to TRBJ1-2, with a weak D call TRBD1 (5 bases). The germline V gene encodes CDR1 DFQATT and CDR2 SNEGSKA (reference sequence). The length of the CDR3 is 13 residues. The V gene lost 5 bases and the J gene lost 3 bases, with 13 bases spanning the gap. The CDR3 sequence: CSAPGAGHYGYTF. CDR3 DNA sequence: TGCAGTGCTCCTGGGGCAGGGCACTATGGCTACACCTTC.

This clonotype was detected ten times or more. The chain recombines TRBV3-1 with TRBJ2-1; 7 nucleotides match TRBD2. V lost 0 bases, J lost 6 bases, and 2 bases stayed unmatched. Germline V lookup: CDR1 LGHDT, CDR2 YNNKEL (reference sequence). This CDR3 comprises 14 residues. The CDR3 reads CASSQESGVNEQFF. CDR3 nucleotides: TGTGCCAGCAGCCAAGAAAGCGGGGTCAATGAGCAGTTCTTC.

The table lists this clonotype with many counts. Relative to the germline gene, one junction end is altered; a read error may explain this. This chain uses TRBV20-1 with TRBJ2-7; a weak D match, TRBD2 (7 bases). Germline CDR1 DFQATT, CDR2 SNEGSKA (reference sequence). The CDR3 totals 13 residues. CDR3 nucleotide sequence: TGCAGTGCTAGGAAGGGGGGGTTGGGGAAATTAGAGTTC. Its translation is CSARKGGLGKLEF.

In its sample, this clonotype was seen many times. This chain links TRBV11-2 with TRBJ2-1, with 8 nucleotides matching TRBD2. Germline lookup yields CDR1 SGHAT and CDR2 FQNNGV. With 1 base clipped from V and 0 bases from J, the junction kept 2 bases outside the gene matches. This CDR3 contains 16 residues. The CDR3 reads CASSLALAVSYNEQFF. DNA for the CDR3: TGTGCCAGCAGCTTAGCACTAGCGGTCTCCTACAATGAGCAGTTCTTC.

This clonotype was seen many times. The rearrangement links TRBV3-1 to TRBJ2-1, with D perhaps matching TRBD1 (6 bases). V lost 6 bases to trimming and J lost 4 bases, with 10 bases between them. The germline V gene encodes CDR1 LGHDT and CDR2 YNNKEL (reference sequence). The CDR3 has 13 residues. The CDR3 nucleotides are TGTGCCAGCAGACCAAGGGGGTACAATGAGCAGTTCTTC. This translates into CASRPRGYNEQFF.

The chain recombines TRBV5-1 with TRBJ2-2, with 8 bases matching TRBD1. The germline V gene has CDR1 SGHRS and CDR2 YFSETQ. With 4 bases clipped from V and 4 bases from J, the junction kept 12 bases outside the gene matches. The CDR3 consists of 17 residues. CDR3 nucleotides: TGCGCCAGCAGCGAAAGCCCTGTGGACAGGGCCACCGGGGAGCTGTTTTTT. Amino acids: CASSESPVDRATGELFF.

Many counts were recorded for this clonotype. J is TRBJ2-2 and V is TRBV6-4; 7 bases line up with TRBD1. The germline gives CDR1 MRHNA, CDR2 SNTAGT. Trimming removed 5 bases from V and 6 bases from J; junction bases left unmatched: 6. The CDR3 runs to 14 residues. Written as DNA, the CDR3 is TGTGCCAGCAGTACCGACAGGGTCGCCGGGGAGCTGTTTTTT. Translation gives CASSTDRVAGELFF.

Many counts were recorded for this clonotype. The rearrangement links TRBV20-1 to TRBJ2-7, with 12 bases identical to TRBD2. Germline assignment: CDR1 DFQATT and CDR2 SNEGSKA (reference sequence). The CDR3 extends over 15 amino acids. V shed 4 bases, J shed 4 bases, and the junction held 8 bases outside the gene matches. CDR3 nucleotides: TGCAGTGCTATCCGGACTAGCGGGGATCCTTACGAGCAGTACTTC. This gives the protein CSAIRTSGDPYEQYF.

The sample holds many counts of this clonotype. The CDR3 here is CASSLRGDTEAFF. The CDR3 bases are TGTGCCAGCTCACTGAGGGGCGATACTGAAGCTTTCTTT. The chain combines TRBV18 with TRBJ1-1, with D perhaps matching TRBD1 (5 bases). Trimming left V 4 bases short and J 5 bases short, with 11 bases between. The CDR3 has 13 residues. Looked up from germline, CDR1 is KGHSH and CDR2 is LQKENI.

V and J are TRBV7-2 and TRBJ2-7, with 7 bases that match TRBD1. The V and J ends lost 5 bases and 5 bases, in that order; junction bases with no gene match: 9. In germline, CDR1 is SGHTA, CDR2 FQGNSA. The CDR3 contains 14 residues. CDR3 sequence (DNA): TGTGCCAGCAGCCACCGACAGGGCGCCAACGAGCAGTACTTC. Its translation: CASSHRQGANEQYF.

This sequence joins TRBV5-6 and TRBJ2-7; D not certain. CDR1 and CDR2 (germline): SGHDT, YYEEEE. Trimming removed 4 bases from V and 11 bases from J, with 25 bases in between. The CDR3 is made up of 15 amino acids. The CDR3 here is CASSASTRPSTKEYF. The CDR3 nucleotides read TGTGCCAGCAGCGCCTCGACAAGGCCTTCTACGAAGGAGTACTTC.

This clonotype came up many times. The chain is built from TRBV6-1 and TRBJ1-1; D possibly corresponds to TRBD1 (6 bases). Germline V lookup: CDR1 MNHNS, CDR2 SASEGT. V gave up 7 bases and J gave up 7 bases, with 16 bases separating them. The CDR3 has 13 amino acids. The CDR3, as DNA: TGTGCCAGCACAGGGGATGTCGGCATTGAAGCTTTCTTT. Amino acid sequence: CASTGDVGIEAFF.

This clonotype was seen a few times. The chain has TRBV20-1 and TRBJ2-5, with 7 positions matching TRBD1. Germline assignment: CDR1 DFQATT and CDR2 SNEGSKA (reference sequence). With 3 bases clipped from V and 2 bases from J, the junction kept 12 bases outside the gene matches. The CDR3 runs to 16 residues. CDR3 loop: CSASRDRARSQETQYF. The CDR3 DNA reads TGCAGTGCTAGTCGTGACAGGGCGAGGTCGCAAGAGACCCAGTACTTC.

This clonotype showed up just a few times. The chain has TRBV5-1 and TRBJ1-5; a possible D gene is TRBD1 (6 bases). V lost 2 bases to trimming and J lost 6 bases, with 12 bases between them. Per the germline V gene, CDR1 is SGHRS and CDR2 is YFSETQ. The CDR3 runs 14 residues. The CDR3 region is CASSLQGGVQPQHF. DNA of the CDR3: TGCGCCAGCAGCTTACAGGGAGGAGTTCAGCCCCAGCATTTT.

This clonotype showed up many times. The chain joins TRBV9 to TRBJ2-7, with D unresolved. Germline V gene data show CDR1 as SGDLS and CDR2 as YYNGEE. The CDR3 is 15 residues long. V lost 3 bases, J lost 0 bases, and 13 bases lay in between. The CDR3 loop reads CASSASHLSSYEQYF. In DNA, the CDR3 is TGTGCCAGCAGCGCTTCACACCTGAGCTCCTACGAGCAGTACTTC.

The sample holds many counts of this clonotype. The chain is built from TRBV10-2 and TRBJ2-7; D may correspond to TRBD1 or TRBD2 (6 bases each). CDR1 is WSHSY and CDR2 is SAAADI in the germline V gene. The V and J ends lost 7 bases and 1 base respectively, with 17 bases between them. The CDR3 contains 15 residues. CDR3 nucleotide sequence: TGCGCCAGCACGCCCCCTCAAGGGGGGTCCTACGAGCAGTACTTC. Its translation is CASTPPQGGSYEQYF.

In this sample, this clonotype turned up many times. V is TRBV20-1 and J is TRBJ2-5, with TRBD1 as a possible D gene (6 bases). Germline loops: CDR1 DFQATT, CDR2 SNEGSKA (reference sequence). The CDR3 runs 14 residues. V was cut by 3 bases and J by 2 bases, with 13 bases left in between. CDR3 DNA: TGCAGTGCTAGGGGACAAAACAAGCAAGAGACCCAGTACTTC. It specifies CSARGQNKQETQYF.

The table lists this clonotype with many counts. The genes are TRBV20-1 and TRBJ1-2; D perhaps matches TRBD1 (6 bases). This CDR3 comprises 16 residues. Looked up from germline, CDR1 is DFQATT and CDR2 is SNEGSKA (reference sequence). V lost 6 bases, J lost 5 bases, and 25 bases lay in between. CDR3 coding DNA: TGCAGTGCCCCCTATTCGTGGGACACAAGGGAGTATGGCTACACCTTC. Protein product: CSAPYSWDTREYGYTF.

This clonotype was recorded many times. The chain links TRBV6-1 to TRBJ2-2; 11 bases are a match to TRBD2. Unmatched junction bases numbered 6, after V lost 5 bases and J lost 7 bases. The length of the CDR3 is 15 residues. Per the germline V gene, CDR1 is MNHNS and CDR2 is SASEGT. The CDR3 here is CASSPLAGGHGELFF. The CDR3 nucleotides are TGTGCCAGCAGTCCCCTAGCGGGGGGACACGGGGAGCTGTTTTTT.